This T cell receptor (beta chain) was sequenced during a study of glioma-infiltrating T cells. Study outcomes and limitations: Tissue-blood divergence was below expectation in non-neoplastic patients, above in gliomas.

Trimming took 6 bases from V and 6 from J, leaving 17 bases between them. The CDR3 spans 15 residues. Germline V CDR1 and CDR2: SGHDN, FVKESK. Amplification of TCR alpha and beta CDR3 regions from RNA used iRepertoire nested multiplex PCR. One-step reverse transcription and amplification started from approximately 100-400 ng of tissue mRNA or PBMC total RNA. TCRdb redid the calling of the multiplex PCR reads with MiXCR, one entry per CDR3 protein. The table shows 100,000 to 150,000 distinct CDR3 sequences, with around 23% occurring only once. In regard to this clonotype: The antigen remains unidentified.

The sample consisted of glioma tissue, nonneoplastic brain tissue, or PBMCs (not recorded which). This receptor was obtained from a human donor with low-grade glioma or glioblastoma, undergoing nonglioma brain surgery, or in good health (not recorded which). The chain couples TRBV14 to TRBJ2-2; D tentatively reads TRBD1 or TRBD2 (5 bases each). CDR3 amino acids: CASRAGTVGPGELFF. CDR3 sequence (DNA): TGTGCCAGCAGGGCCGGGACCGTGGGCCCCGGGGAGCTGTTTTTT.